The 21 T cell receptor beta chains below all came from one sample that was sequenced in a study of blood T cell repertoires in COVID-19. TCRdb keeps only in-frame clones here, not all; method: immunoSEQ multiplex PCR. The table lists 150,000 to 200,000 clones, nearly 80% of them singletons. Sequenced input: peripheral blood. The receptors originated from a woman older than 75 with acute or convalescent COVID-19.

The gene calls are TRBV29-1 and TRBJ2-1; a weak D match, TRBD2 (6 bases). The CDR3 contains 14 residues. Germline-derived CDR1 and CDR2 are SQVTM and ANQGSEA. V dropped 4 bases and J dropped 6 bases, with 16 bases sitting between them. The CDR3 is CSVAVWRGSNEQFF. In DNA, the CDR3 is TGCAGCGTTGCAGTCTGGCGGGGCTCCAATGAGCAGTTCTTC.

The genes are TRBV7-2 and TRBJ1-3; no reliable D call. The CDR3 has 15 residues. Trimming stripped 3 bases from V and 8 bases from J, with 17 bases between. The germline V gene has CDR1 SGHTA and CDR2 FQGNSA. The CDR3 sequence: CASSFDGPPGDTIYF. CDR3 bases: TGTGCCAGCAGCTTCGACGGGCCTCCCGGGGACACCATATATTTT.

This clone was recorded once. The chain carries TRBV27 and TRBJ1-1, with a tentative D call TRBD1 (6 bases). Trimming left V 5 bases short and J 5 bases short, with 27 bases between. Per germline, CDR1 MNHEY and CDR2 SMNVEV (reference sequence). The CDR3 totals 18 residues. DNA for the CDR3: TGTGCCAGCAGTGGTTGGGGGAGGGTCAGGGGAAGGAAAACTGAAGCTTTCTTT. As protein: CASSGWGRVRGRKTEAFF.

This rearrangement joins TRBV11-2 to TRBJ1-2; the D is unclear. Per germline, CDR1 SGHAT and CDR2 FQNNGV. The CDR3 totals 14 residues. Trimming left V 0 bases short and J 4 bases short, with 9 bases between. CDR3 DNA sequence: TGTGCCAGCAGCTTAGACGGCGGCTTCTATGGCTACACCTTC. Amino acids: CASSLDGGFYGYTF.

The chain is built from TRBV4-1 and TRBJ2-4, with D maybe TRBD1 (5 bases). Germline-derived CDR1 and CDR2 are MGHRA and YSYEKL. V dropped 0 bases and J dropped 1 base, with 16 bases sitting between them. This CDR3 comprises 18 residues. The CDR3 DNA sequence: TGCGCCAGCAGCCAAGATCATAAAGGGGTCGGGGCCAAAAACATTCAGTACTTC. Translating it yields CASSQDHKGVGAKNIQYF.

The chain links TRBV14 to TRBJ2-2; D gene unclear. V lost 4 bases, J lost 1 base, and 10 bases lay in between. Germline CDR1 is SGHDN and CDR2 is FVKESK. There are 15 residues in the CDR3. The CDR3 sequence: CASSPLHGNTGELFF. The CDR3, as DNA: TGTGCCAGCAGCCCCCTCCACGGGAACACCGGGGAGCTGTTTTTT.

The CDR3 region is CASSQDGAGANQPQHF. As DNA, the CDR3 is TGCGCCAGCAGCCAAGATGGGGCCGGAGCAAATCAGCCCCAGCATTTT. The rearrangement uses TRBV4-1 and TRBJ1-5; weak D call: TRBD1 (5 bases). The germline V gene encodes CDR1 MGHRA and CDR2 YSYEKL. V lost 0 bases and J 4 bases, leaving 13 bases between the germline ends. This CDR3 is 16 amino acids long.

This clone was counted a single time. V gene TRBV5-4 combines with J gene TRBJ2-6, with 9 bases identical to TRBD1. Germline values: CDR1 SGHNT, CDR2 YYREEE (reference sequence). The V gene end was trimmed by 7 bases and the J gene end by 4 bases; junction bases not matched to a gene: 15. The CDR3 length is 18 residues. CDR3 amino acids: CASRGPKGQGSGANVLTF. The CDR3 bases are TGTGCCAGCCGAGGCCCCAAGGGACAGGGATCCGGGGCCAACGTCCTGACTTTC.

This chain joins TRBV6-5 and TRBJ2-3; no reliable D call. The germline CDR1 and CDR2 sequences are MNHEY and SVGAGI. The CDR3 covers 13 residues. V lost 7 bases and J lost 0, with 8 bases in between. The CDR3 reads CASTELSTDTQYF. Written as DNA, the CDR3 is TGTGCCAGCACGGAACTAAGCACAGATACGCAGTATTTT.

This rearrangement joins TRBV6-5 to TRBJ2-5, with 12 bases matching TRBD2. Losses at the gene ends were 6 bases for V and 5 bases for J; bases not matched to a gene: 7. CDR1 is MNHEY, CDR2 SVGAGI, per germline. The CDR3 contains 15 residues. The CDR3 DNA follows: TGTGCCAGCAGGACGGGACTAGCGGGCTACGAGACCCAGTACTTC. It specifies CASRTGLAGYETQYF.

The DNA for the CDR3 is TGTGCCAGCAGTTACTTAAGTACAGGGGTGGGCGAGCAGTACTTC. Amino acid sequence: CASSYLSTGVGEQYF. The chain has TRBV6-5 and TRBJ2-7; 7 bases match TRBD1. With V trimmed by 1 base and J by 6 bases, 9 bases remained unmatched. The CDR3 runs to 15 residues. Germline V CDR1 and CDR2: MNHEY, SVGAGI.

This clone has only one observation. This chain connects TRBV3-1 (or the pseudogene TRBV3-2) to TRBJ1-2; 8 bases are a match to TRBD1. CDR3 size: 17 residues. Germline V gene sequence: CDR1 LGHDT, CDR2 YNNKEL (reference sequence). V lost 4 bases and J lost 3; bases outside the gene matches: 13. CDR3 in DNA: TGTGCCAGCAGCCCACACCGCGGACAGGGATGGGACTATGGCTACACCTTC. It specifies CASSPHRGQGWDYGYTF.

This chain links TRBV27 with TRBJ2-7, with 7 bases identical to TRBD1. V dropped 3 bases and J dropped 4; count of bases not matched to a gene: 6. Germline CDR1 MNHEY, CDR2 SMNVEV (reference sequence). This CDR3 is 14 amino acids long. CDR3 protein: CASSFRQGRYEQYF. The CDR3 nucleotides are TGTGCCAGCAGTTTCAGACAGGGCCGATACGAGCAGTACTTC.

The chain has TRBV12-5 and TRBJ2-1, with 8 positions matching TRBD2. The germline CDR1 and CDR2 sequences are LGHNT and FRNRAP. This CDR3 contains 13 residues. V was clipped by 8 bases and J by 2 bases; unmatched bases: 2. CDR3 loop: CASRAGAYNEQFF. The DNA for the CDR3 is TGTGCTAGTAGAGCGGGAGCCTACAATGAGCAGTTCTTC.

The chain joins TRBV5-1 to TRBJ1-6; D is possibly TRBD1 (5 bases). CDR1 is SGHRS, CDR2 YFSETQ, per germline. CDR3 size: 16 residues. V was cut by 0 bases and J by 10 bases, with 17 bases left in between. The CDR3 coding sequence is TGCGCCAGCAGCTTGGAAGGGACGGGGAGGGGATCACCCCTCCACTTT. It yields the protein CASSLEGTGRGSPLHF.

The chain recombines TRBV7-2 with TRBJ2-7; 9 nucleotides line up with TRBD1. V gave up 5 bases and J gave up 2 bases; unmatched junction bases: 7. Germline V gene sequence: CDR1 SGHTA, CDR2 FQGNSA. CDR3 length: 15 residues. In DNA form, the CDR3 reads TGTGCCAGCAGCCCAGGTGGGACAGGGACCTACGAGCAGTACTTC. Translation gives CASSPGGTGTYEQYF.

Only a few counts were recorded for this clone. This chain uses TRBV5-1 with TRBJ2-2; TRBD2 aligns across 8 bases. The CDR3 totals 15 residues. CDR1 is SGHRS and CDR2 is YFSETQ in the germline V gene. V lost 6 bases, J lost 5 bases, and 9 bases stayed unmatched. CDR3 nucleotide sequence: TGCGCCAGCACTCAAAGCGGGAGTTGGACCGGGGAGCTGTTTTTT. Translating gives CASTQSGSWTGELFF. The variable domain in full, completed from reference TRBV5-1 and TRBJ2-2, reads KAGVTQTPRYLIKTRGQQVTLSCSPISGHRSVSWYQQTPGQGLQFLFEYFSETQRNKGNFPGRFSGRQFSNSRSEMNVSTLELGDSALYLCASTQSGSWTGELFFGEGSRLTVL.

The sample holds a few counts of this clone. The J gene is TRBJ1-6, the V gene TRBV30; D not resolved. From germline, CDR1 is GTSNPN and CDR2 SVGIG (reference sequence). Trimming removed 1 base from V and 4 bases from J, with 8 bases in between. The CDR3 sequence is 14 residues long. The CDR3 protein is CAWSDRTYNSPLHF. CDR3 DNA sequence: TGTGCCTGGAGTGATAGGACTTATAATTCACCCCTCCACTTT.

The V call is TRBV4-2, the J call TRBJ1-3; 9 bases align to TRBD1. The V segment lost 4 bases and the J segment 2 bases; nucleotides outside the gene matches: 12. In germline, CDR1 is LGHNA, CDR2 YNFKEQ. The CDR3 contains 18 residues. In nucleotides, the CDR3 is TGTGCCAGCAGCCTAGAAGGGCTACAGGGGGCTACTGGAAACACCATATATTTT. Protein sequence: CASSLEGLQGATGNTIYF.

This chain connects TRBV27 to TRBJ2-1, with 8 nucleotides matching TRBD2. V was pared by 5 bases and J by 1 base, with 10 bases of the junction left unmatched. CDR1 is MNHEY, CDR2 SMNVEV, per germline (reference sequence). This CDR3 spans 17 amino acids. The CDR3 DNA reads TGTGCCAGCAGTCCGTCGCGTAGCGGGGTTTCCTACAATGAGCAGTTCTTC. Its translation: CASSPSRSGVSYNEQFF.

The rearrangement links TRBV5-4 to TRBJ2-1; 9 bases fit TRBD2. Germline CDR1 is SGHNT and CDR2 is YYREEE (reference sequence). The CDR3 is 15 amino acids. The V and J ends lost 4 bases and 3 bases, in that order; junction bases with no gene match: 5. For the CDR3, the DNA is TGTGCCAGCAGCCGGACTAGCGCATTCTACAATGAGCAGTTCTTC. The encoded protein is CASSRTSAFYNEQFF.